The 12 T cell receptor beta chains in this list originate from one sample, sequenced in a study of T cell responses to AZD1222 COVID-19 vaccine. This table comes from immunoSEQ multiplex PCR, and its TCRdb copy is limited to in-frame clones, with some not included. The data contain roughly 120,000 clones, approximately 91% of them singletons. The sample in question was peripheral blood, obtained on day 0 of AZD1222 vaccination. These TCRs come from an adult in good health.

This chain joins TRBV5-6 and TRBJ2-6; a possible D gene is TRBD2 (5 bases). Trimming cost V 1 base and J 2 bases, with 13 bases left between them. CDR1 is SGHDT and CDR2 is YYEEEE in the germline V gene. The CDR3 is 17 amino acids. The CDR3 sequence is CASSLLSRTAGANVLTF. DNA for the CDR3: TGTGCCAGCAGCTTGTTGTCCCGGACTGCTGGGGCCAACGTCCTGACTTTC.

This sequence joins TRBV5-4 and TRBJ1-5; maybe TRBD1 (5 bases). Germline lookup yields CDR1 SGHNT and CDR2 YYREEE (reference sequence). The CDR3 has 16 amino acids. V was pared by 2 bases and J by 1 base, with 13 bases between. The CDR3 region has the DNA TGTGCCAGCAGCTTTGGAGGGGAGGGCAGCAATCAGCCCCAGCATTTT. As protein: CASSFGGEGSNQPQHF.

This chain connects TRBV7-2 to TRBJ1-5, with no clear D. This CDR3 region has 13 residues. Germline CDR1 and CDR2: SGHTA and FQGNSA. Trimming shortened V by 3 bases and J by 9 bases, and 12 bases separated the two germline ends. As DNA, the CDR3 is TGTGCCAGCAGCTTGTCTACGTCTAGGCCCCAGCATTTT. It is translated as CASSLSTSRPQHF.

V usage is TRBV7-8 and J usage is TRBJ1-2, with no clear D. V lost 1 base, J lost 0 bases, and 21 bases lay in between. There are 19 residues in the CDR3. CDR1 and CDR2 (germline): SGHVS, FQNEAQ. CDR3 sequence reads: CASSLVFIILGRANYGYTF. DNA for the CDR3: TGTGCCAGCAGCTTAGTTTTCATCATTCTTGGCAGAGCTAACTATGGCTACACCTTC.

The chain links TRBV30 to TRBJ1-1; tentative D call: TRBD1 (5 bases). Between the trimmed V and J ends, which lost 7 bases and 9 bases, there was a span of 9 bases. The CDR3 is 9 residues long. CDR1 and CDR2 from the germline V gene are GTSNPN and SVGIG (reference sequence). The CDR3 reads CALEGKAFF. CDR3 bases: TGTGCCTTAGAGGGGAAAGCTTTCTTT.

The chain couples TRBV18 to TRBJ1-3; possible D gene TRBD1, 5 bases. The CDR3 is made up of 11 amino acids. V shed 11 bases and J shed 8 bases, with 13 bases lying between them. Looked up from germline, CDR1 is KGHSH and CDR2 is LQKENI. The CDR3 nucleotides read TGTGCCCTACGGGGGGGGGACACCATATATTTT. It is translated as CALRGGDTIYF.

V is TRBV19 and J is TRBJ1-5; D unresolved. Germline V gene sequence: CDR1 LNHDA, CDR2 SQIVND (reference sequence). Trimming took 2 bases from V and 5 from J, leaving 7 bases between them. CDR3 length equals 13 residues. CDR3 sequence reads: CASSINSYQPQHF. Written as DNA, the CDR3 is TGTGCCAGTAGTATAAACAGCTATCAGCCCCAGCATTTT.

The CDR3 protein is CASSYSRPTYGYTF. The CDR3 nucleotides read TGTGCCAGCAGTTACTCGAGACCGACCTATGGCTACACCTTC. The chain has TRBV6-5 and TRBJ1-2; D gene unclear. Trimming left V 0 bases short and J 4 bases short, with 9 bases between. This CDR3 contains 14 residues. CDR1 and CDR2 from the germline V gene are MNHEY and SVGAGI.

The chain couples TRBV6-5 to TRBJ2-1; tentative D call: TRBD2 (6 bases). CDR3 length equals 15 residues. Trimming left V 5 bases short and J 1 base short, with 12 bases between. Per the germline V gene, CDR1 is MNHEY and CDR2 is SVGAGI. The CDR3 reads CASSPLAGSYNEQFF. The CDR3 bases are TGTGCCAGCAGTCCCTTGGCGGGGTCCTACAATGAGCAGTTCTTC.

The chain links TRBV30 to TRBJ1-2; TRBD1 agrees at 8 bases. The CDR3 covers 11 residues. Germline CDR1 GTSNPN, CDR2 SVGIG (reference sequence). The junction had 5 bases not matched to a gene; V was cut back by 6 bases and J by 8 bases. This CDR3 reads CACHRGDGYTF. DNA for the CDR3: TGTGCCTGCCACAGGGGGGACGGCTACACCTTC.

The chain joins TRBV4-3 to TRBJ1-4, with D possibly being TRBD1 (5 bases). Germline V gives CDR1 LGHNA, CDR2 YSLEER. The CDR3 loop spans 16 amino acids. V lost 6 bases and J lost 5, with 19 bases in between. The CDR3 sequence: CASRRDARGINEKLFF. CDR3 coding DNA: TGCGCCAGCAGACGAGACGCCCGGGGGATCAATGAAAAACTGTTTTTT.

Only one count was recorded for this clone. This chain connects TRBV7-6 to TRBJ1-2; possibly TRBD1 for D (6 bases). Germline V gives CDR1 SGHVS, CDR2 FNYEAQ. CDR3 length equals 17 residues. The V end lost 0 bases, the J end lost 0 bases, and 14 bases lay between the germline ends. The CDR3 loop is CASSLARSRGANYGYTF. CDR3 coding DNA: TGTGCCAGCAGCTTAGCGCGGTCCAGGGGAGCTAACTATGGCTACACCTTC.